The clone carrying this T cell receptor (beta chain) was counted between two and nine times. Authors' processing steps: Quantification of nucleated cells was approximated via reference gene primer amplification. Sequenced by immunoSEQ multiplex PCR; TCRdb stores in-frame clones only, minus some. V, J and clone size were drawn from that table, and D and trimming were deduced from the DNA. This sample carries over 200,000 clones, about 91% of them seen once, and the ten largest clones take 2% to 2.5%. The sample belongs to a study of blood T cell repertoires in COVID-19. The overall study: COVID-19 samples collected from the United States, Italy and Spain covered acute and convalescent phases. From T cells, B-cell-depleted T cells, or PBMCs came the material, which was cDNA or gDNA.

The V gene end was trimmed by 5 bases and the J gene end by 3 bases; junction bases not matched to a gene: 5. CDR3 length equals 13 residues. Germline V lookup: CDR1 SGHDT, CDR2 YYEEEE. Clinical history reported by participants formed the basis on which cohorts were assigned. The receptor was isolated from a woman aged 40 to 55 with acute COVID-19. Sequences were obtained from PBMCs or T cells enriched from blood (not recorded which). The chain joins TRBV5-6 to TRBJ2-7, with 7 bases that match TRBD1. The CDR3 DNA reads TGTGCCAGCAGTAGGGGACAGAGCTACGAGCAGTACGTC. Amino acids: CASSRGQSYEQYV.